This T cell receptor beta chain was identified during a study of post-analysis software for immune sequencing data (dated by TCRdb to 2015 to 2017). With respect to the entire study: Relapsing-remitting, secondary progressive and progressive-relapsing multiple sclerosis were recorded as disease courses, and subtype annotation was lacking for some patients. The patient repertoires were set against about 12 previously published healthy control repertoires from donors whose ages ranged from roughly 6 to 26 years. A subset of samples was prepared in parallel using single-end sample barcoding, then pooled and co-amplified after Illumina adapter ligation.

The CDR3 starts with the cysteine, ends with the phenylalanine, and has 15 residues. The DNA shown is the 45-base CDR3, in frame from base 1. For CDR1 and CDR2, the germline V gene lists SGHTA and FQGNSA. V is cut by 8 bases and J by 1 base, and the space between the germline ends is 15 bases. What the work shows at the level of the full study, not this receptor alone: The control group was slightly older than the multiple sclerosis patient group. Direct clustering with F measure revealed strong co-clustering of samples prepared in the same batch, which led to a batch-effect correction. Significantly lower normalized Chao1 diversity was found in multiple sclerosis patients than in controls, suggesting substantial peripheral T-cell clonal expansion. Patients showed significantly higher frequencies than controls for several TRBV segments, among them TRBV5-6, TRBV5-1 and TRBV20-1.

This clonotype was counted at least ten times. Its target antigen remains unknown. Per-base quality was not reported, and no clone a single base away is much larger than it. The library was prepared using PCR. Sequencing used an Illumina HiSeq 2500. To reduce PCR and sequencing biases, unique molecular identifiers were built into the TCR beta cDNA libraries. Every 1 to 10 million input T cells yielded some 500,000 cDNA molecules, meaning each molecule approximated one T cell. Patient libraries were prepared and sequenced with the same protocol used for the earlier healthy control dataset. Samples belonging to the same batch were prepared together, multiplexed and sequenced on a shared HiSeq lane. As for the authors' bioinformatics: MIGEC was used to process the raw barcoded reads, and molecular identifier groups with only a single read were discarded before consensus assembly and CDR3 extraction. VDJtools was used for post-analysis of the clonotype tables, and diversity was normalized by down-sampling every dataset to the size of the smallest sample. To correct batch-related cross-sample contamination, repertoire overlap clustering matched CDR3 amino acid sequences but not nucleotide sequences. In TCRdb, the public reads were trimmed at Q25 with fastp and aligned with MiXCR, with productive beta chains retained. Identical CDR3 protein sequences are pooled into one entry, listed with their most common genes and DNA. These V and J calls are TCRdb output, not the study's own analysis. The table for this sample lists roughly 800,000 distinct CDR3 sequences; around 42% of them were counted only once. The ten largest clones capture 4% to 5% of the sample.

To demonstrate the VDJtools post-analysis software, TCR beta repertoires were profiled from the peripheral blood of more than ten young patients with multiple sclerosis. The patients with multiple sclerosis were children and adolescents between 6 and 15 years of age. The TCR originated in a girl aged 5 to 17 with multiple sclerosis. What was sequenced was blood. The sequence joins TRBV7-2 to TRBJ2-4; the best D guess is TRBD2, with 6 bases matching. The CDR3 loop reads CASALGGAAKNIQYF. In nucleotides, the sequence is TGTGCCAGCGCCCTAGGAGGGGCGGCCAAAAACATTCAGTACTTC.